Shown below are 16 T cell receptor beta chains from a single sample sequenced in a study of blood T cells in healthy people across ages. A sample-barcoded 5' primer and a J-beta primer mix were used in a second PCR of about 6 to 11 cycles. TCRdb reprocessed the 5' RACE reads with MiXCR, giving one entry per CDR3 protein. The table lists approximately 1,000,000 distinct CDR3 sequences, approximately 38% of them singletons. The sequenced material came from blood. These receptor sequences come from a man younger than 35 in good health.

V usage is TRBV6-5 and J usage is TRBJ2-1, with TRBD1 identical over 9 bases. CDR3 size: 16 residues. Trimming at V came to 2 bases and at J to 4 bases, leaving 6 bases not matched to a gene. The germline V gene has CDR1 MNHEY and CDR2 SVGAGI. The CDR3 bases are TGTGCCAGCAGTTACCCGACAGGGGGACAATACAATGAGCAGTTCTTC. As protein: CASSYPTGGQYNEQFF.

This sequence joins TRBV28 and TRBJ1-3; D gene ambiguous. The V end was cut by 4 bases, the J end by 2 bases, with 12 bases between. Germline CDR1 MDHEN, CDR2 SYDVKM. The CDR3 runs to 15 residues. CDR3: CASSSKEAAGNTIYF. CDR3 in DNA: TGTGCCAGCAGTTCTAAAGAGGCCGCTGGAAACACCATATATTTT.

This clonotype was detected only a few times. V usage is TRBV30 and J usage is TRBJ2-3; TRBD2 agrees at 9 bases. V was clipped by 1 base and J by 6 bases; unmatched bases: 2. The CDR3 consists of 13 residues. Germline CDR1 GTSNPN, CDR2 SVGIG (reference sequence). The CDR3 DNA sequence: TGTGCCTGGAGTGAGCTAGCGGGGGATACGCAGTATTTT. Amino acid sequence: CAWSELAGDTQYF.

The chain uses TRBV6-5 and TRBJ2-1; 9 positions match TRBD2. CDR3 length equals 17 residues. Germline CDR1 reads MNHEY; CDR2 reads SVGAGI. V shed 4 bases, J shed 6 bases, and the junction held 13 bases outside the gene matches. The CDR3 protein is CASSSRPGLALGNEQFF. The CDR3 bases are TGTGCCAGCAGTTCTAGACCCGGACTAGCGCTCGGCAATGAGCAGTTCTTC.

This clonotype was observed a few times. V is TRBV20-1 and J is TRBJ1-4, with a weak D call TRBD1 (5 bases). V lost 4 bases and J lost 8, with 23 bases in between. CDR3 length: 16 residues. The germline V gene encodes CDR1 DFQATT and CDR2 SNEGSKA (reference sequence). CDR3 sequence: CSAIPSRGPQQEKLFF. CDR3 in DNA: TGCAGTGCTATCCCCTCAAGGGGCCCCCAGCAGGAAAAACTGTTTTTT.

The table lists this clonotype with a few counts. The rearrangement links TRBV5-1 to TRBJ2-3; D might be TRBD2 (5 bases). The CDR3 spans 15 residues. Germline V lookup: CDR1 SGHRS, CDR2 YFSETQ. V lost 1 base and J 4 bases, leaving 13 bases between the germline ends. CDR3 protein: CASSLPVGEADTQYF. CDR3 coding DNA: TGCGCCAGCAGCTTGCCAGTCGGGGAAGCAGATACGCAGTATTTT.

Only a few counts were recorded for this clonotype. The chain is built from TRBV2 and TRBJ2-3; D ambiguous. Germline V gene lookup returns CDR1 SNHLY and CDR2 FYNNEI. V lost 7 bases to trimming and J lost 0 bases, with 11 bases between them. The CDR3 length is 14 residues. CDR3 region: CASKWQTSTDTQYF. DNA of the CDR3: TGTGCCAGCAAGTGGCAAACTAGCACAGATACGCAGTATTTT.

This CDR3 is CASSPGDGAGNQPQHF. The CDR3, as DNA: TGTGCCAGCAGCCCGGGCGATGGGGCGGGCAATCAGCCCCAGCATTTT. The chain is built from TRBV12-3 or TRBV12-4 and TRBJ1-5; possible D gene TRBD1, 5 bases. V gave up 6 bases and J gave up 2 bases, with 17 bases separating them. CDR3 length equals 16 residues.

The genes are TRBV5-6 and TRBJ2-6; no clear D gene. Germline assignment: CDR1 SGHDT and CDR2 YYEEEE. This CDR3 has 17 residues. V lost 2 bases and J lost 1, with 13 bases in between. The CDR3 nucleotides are TGTGCCAGCAGCTTCAGCACAGTTACATCTGGGGCCAACGTCCTGACTTTC. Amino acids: CASSFSTVTSGANVLTF.

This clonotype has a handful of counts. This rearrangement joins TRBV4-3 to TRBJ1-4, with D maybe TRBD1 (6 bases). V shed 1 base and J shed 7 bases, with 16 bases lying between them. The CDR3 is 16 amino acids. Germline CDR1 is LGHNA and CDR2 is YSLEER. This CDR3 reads CASSQGSTGRGEKLFF. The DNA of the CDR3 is TGCGCCAGCAGCCAAGGTAGTACAGGGCGCGGTGAAAAACTGTTTTTT.

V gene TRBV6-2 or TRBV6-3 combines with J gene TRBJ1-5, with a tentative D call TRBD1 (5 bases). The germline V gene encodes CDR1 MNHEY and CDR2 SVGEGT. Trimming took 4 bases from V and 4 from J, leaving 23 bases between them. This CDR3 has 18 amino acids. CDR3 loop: CASSSHPGEGRRNQPQHF. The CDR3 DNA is TGTGCCAGCAGTTCCCACCCGGGGGAGGGCCGAAGGAATCAGCCCCAGCATTTT.

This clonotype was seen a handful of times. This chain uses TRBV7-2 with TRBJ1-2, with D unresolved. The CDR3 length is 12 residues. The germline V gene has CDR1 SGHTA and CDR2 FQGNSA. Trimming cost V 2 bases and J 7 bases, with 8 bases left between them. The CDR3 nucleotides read TGTGCCAGCAGCTTATGGTCGGTTGGCTACACCTTC. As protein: CASSLWSVGYTF.

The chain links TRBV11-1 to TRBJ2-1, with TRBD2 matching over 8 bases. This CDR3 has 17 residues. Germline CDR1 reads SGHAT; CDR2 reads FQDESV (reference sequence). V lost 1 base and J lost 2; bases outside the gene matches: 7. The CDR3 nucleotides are TGTGCCAGCAGCTTAGAAGGAATTAGCGGGGCCTACAATGAGCAGTTCTTC. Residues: CASSLEGISGAYNEQFF.

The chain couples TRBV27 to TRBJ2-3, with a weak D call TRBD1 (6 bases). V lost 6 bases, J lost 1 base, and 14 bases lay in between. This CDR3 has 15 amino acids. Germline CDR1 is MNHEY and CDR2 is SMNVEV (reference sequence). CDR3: CASSVDRSGTDTQYF. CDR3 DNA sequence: TGTGCCAGCAGCGTAGACAGGTCGGGCACAGATACGCAGTATTTT.

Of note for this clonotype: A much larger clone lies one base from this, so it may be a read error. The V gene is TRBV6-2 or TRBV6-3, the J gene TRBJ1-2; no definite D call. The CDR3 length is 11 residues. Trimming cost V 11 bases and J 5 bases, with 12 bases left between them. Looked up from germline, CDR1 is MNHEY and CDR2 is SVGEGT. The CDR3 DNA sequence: TGTGCCGGCATGGGGAGATATGGCTACACCTTC. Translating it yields CAGMGRYGYTF.

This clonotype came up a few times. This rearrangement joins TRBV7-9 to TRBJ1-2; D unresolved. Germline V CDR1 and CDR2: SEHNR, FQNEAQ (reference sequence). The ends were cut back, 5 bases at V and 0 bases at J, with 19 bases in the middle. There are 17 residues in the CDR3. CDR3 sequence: CASSASLWDDTNYGYTF. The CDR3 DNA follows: TGTGCCAGCAGCGCCTCCTTATGGGATGACACTAACTATGGCTACACCTTC.